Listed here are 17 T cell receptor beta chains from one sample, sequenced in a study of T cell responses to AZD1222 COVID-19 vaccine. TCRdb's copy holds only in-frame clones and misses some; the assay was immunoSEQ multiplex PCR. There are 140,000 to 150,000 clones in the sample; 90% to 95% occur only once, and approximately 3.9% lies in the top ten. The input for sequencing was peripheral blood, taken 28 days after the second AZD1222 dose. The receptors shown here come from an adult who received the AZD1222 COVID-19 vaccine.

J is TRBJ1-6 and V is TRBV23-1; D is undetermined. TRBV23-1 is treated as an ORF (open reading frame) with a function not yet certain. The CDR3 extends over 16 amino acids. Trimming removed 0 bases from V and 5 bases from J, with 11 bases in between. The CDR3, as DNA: TGCGCCAGCAGTCAATCGAGCAGTCTGGATAATTCACCCCTCCACTTT. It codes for CASSQSSSLDNSPLHF.

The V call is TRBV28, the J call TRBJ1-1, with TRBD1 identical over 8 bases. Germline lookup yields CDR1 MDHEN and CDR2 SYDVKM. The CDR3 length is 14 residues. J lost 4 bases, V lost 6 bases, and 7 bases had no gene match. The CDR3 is CASSSGQVITEAFF. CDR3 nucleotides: TGTGCCAGCAGCTCGGGACAGGTCATCACTGAAGCTTTCTTT.

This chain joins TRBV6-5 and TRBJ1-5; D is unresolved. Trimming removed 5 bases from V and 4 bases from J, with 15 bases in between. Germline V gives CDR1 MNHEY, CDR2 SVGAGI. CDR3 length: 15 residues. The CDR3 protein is CASSPRTAFNQPQHF. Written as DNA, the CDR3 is TGTGCCAGCAGTCCCCGGACGGCGTTTAATCAGCCCCAGCATTTT.

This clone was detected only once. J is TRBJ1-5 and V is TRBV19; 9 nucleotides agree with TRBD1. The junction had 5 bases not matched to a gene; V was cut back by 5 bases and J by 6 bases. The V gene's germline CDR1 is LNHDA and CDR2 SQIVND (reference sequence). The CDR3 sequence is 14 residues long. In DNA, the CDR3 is TGTGCCAGTAGTGTACAGGGGGCGGGTCAGCCCCAGCATTTT. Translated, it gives CASSVQGAGQPQHF.

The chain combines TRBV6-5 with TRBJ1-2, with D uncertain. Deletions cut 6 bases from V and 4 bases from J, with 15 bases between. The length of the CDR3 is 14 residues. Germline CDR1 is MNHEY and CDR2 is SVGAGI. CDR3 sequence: CASRPGPSIYGYTF. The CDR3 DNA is TGTGCCAGCAGACCTGGGCCTTCGATCTATGGCTACACCTTC.

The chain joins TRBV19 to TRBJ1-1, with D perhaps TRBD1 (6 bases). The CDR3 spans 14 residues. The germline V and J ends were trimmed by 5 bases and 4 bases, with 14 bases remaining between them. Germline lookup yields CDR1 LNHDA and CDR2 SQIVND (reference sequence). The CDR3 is CASSFDRFVTEAFF. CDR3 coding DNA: TGTGCCAGTAGTTTTGACAGGTTCGTCACTGAAGCTTTCTTT.

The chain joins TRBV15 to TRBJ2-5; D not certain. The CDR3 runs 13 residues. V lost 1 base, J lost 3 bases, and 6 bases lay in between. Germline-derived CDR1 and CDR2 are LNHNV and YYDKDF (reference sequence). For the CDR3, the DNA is TGTGCCACCAGCAGAGGCCTGGAAGAGACCCAGTACTTC. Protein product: CATSRGLEETQYF. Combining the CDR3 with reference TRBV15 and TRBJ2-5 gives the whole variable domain DAMVIQNPRYQVTQFGKPVTLSCSQTLNHNVMYWYQQKSSQAPKLLFHYYDKDFNNEADTPDNFQSRRPNTSFCFLDIRSPGLGDTAMYLCATSRGLEETQYFGPGTRLLVL.

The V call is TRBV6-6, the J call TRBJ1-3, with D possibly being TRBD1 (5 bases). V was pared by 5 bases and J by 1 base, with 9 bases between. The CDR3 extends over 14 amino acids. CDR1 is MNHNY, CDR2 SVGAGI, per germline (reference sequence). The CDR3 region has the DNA TGTGCCAGCAGTGCGGACAAGTCTGGAAACACCATATATTTT. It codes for CASSADKSGNTIYF.

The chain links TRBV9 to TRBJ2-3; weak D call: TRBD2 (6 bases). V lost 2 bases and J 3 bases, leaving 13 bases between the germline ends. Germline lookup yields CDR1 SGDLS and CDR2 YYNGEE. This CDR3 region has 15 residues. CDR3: CASSVGSGLTDTQYF. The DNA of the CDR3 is TGTGCCAGCAGCGTGGGCAGCGGGTTAACAGATACGCAGTATTTT.

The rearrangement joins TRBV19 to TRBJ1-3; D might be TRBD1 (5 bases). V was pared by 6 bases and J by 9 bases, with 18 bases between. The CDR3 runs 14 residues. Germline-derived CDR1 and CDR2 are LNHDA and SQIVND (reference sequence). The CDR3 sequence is CASSDGGSRGTIYF. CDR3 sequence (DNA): TGTGCCAGTAGCGACGGGGGGTCCCGGGGCACCATATATTTT.

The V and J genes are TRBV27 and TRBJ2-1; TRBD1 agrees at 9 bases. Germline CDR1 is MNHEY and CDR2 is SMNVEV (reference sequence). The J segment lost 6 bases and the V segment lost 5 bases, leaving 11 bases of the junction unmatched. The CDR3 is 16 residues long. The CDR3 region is CASSPYGTGIINEQFF. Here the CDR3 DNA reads TGTGCCAGCAGTCCCTACGGGACAGGGATCATCAATGAGCAGTTCTTC.

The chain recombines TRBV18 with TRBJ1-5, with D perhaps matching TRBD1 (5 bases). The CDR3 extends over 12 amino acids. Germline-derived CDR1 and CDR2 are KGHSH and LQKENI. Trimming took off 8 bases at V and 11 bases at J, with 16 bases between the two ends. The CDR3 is CASGNPGGAQHF. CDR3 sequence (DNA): TGTGCCAGCGGAAATCCGGGGGGGGCCCAGCATTTT.

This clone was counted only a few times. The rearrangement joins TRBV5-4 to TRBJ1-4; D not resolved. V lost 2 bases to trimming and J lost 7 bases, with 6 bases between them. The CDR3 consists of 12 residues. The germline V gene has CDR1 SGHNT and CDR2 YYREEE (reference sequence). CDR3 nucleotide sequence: TGTGCCAGCAGCTTTTTAGGTGAAAAACTGTTTTTT. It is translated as CASSFLGEKLFF.

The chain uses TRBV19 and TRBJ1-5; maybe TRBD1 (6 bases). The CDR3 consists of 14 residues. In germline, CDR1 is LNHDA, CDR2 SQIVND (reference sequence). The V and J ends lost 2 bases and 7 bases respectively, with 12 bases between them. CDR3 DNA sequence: TGTGCCAGTAGTATACGAGGGGGTGGGCAGCCCCAGCATTTT. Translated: CASSIRGGGQPQHF.

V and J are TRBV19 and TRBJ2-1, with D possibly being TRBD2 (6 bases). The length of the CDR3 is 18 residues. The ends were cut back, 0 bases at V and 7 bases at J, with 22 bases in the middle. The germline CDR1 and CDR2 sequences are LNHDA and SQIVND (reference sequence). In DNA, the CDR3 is TGTGCCAGTAGTATAGATGTCCGTGGGCGGGGTTTGATAAATGAGCAGTTCTTC. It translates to CASSIDVRGRGLINEQFF.

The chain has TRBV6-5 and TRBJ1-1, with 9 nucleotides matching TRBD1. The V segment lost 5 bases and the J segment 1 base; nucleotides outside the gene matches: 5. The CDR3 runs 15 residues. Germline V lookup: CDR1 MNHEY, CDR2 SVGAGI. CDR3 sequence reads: CASSLTGGPNTEAFF. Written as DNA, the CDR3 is TGTGCCAGCAGTCTGACAGGGGGTCCGAACACTGAAGCTTTCTTT.

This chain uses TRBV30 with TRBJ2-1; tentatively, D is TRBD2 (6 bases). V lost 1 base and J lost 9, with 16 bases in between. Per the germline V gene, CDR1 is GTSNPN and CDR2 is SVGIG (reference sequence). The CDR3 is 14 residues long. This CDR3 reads CAWSGRLGGVEQFF. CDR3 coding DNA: TGTGCCTGGAGTGGCAGGCTGGGGGGAGTTGAGCAGTTCTTC.